The TCR beta chain under discussion was sequenced for a study of T-cell reconstitution after alpha-beta-depleted transplantation in children. After removal of 2 bases from V and 0 bases from J, the junction contained 8 bases not matched to a gene. CDR1 and CDR2 from the germline V gene are MNHEY and SVGAGI. The CDR3 is 17 residues long. This clonotype showed up many times. A library of TCRbeta sequences, prepared with unique molecular identifiers, was generated. TCRdb called the PCR reads again in MiXCR, with one record for every CDR3 protein. The sample consists of roughly 100,000 distinct CDR3 sequences, roughly 8% of them appearing once.

This clonotype was sampled from a human donor who donated a stem cell graft to a child with congenital amegakaryocytic thrombocytopenia. The sequencing here drew on PBMCs from the stem cell graft donor, taken from the stem cell graft. This chain uses TRBV6-5 with TRBJ2-3; 7 bases are a match to TRBD2. The CDR3 loop reads CASSYGSLGGSTDTQYF. In DNA form, the CDR3 reads TGTGCCAGCAGTTACGGGTCTCTGGGGGGGAGCACAGATACGCAGTATTTT.